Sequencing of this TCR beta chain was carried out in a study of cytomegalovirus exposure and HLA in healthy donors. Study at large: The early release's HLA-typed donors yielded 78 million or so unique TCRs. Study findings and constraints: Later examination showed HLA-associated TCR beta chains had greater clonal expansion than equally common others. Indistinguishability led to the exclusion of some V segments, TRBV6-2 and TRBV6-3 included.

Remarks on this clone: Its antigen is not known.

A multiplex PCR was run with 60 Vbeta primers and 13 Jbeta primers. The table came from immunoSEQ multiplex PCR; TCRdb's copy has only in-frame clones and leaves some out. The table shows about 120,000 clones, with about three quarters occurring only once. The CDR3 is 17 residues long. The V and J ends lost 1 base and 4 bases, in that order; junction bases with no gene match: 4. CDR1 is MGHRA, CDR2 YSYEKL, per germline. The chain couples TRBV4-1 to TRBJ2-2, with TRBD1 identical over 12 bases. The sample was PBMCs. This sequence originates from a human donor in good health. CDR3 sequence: CASSQAGTGGSTGELFF. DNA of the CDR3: TGCGCCAGCAGCCAAGCCGGGACAGGGGGCTCCACCGGGGAGCTGTTTTTT.